The TCR beta chain under discussion was sequenced for a study of blood T cells in healthy people across ages. A second PCR of roughly 6 to 12 cycles used a sample-barcoded 5' primer and a J-beta primer mix. TCRdb analysed the 5' RACE reads with MiXCR anew, one entry per CDR3 protein. The sample has 780,000 or so distinct CDR3 sequences, roughly 50% seen once. This CDR3 comprises 15 residues. The J segment lost 4 bases and the V segment lost 7 bases, leaving 10 bases of the junction unmatched. Germline CDR1 is SNHLY and CDR2 is FYNNEI. The sequence came from a man aged 35-49 years in good health. The sample comprised blood. The chain combines TRBV2 with TRBJ1-1, with TRBD1 identical over 9 bases. In DNA, the CDR3 is TGTGCCAGCATCCTAACAGGGGGCGCGTCCACTGAAGCTTTCTTT. Amino acid sequence: CASILTGGASTEAFF.